In this sample, the clone carrying this T cell receptor beta chain turned up many times. This sample is part of a study of T-cell reconstitution after alpha-beta-depleted transplantation in children. TCRbeta library preparation incorporated unique molecular identifiers. TCRdb passed the PCR reads through MiXCR, listing each CDR3 protein once. The table has under 300,000 distinct CDR3 sequences, approximately 9.9% seen once; the top ten hold 5% to 6%. CDR3 length: 16 residues. V was pared by 2 bases and J by 0 bases, with 12 bases between. Germline CDR1 is SGHRS and CDR2 is YFSETQ. The J gene is TRBJ1-5, the V gene TRBV5-1; D is unresolved. This sequence originates from a human donor who donated a stem cell graft to a child with SCID. This specimen consisted of PBMCs from the stem cell graft donor, obtained from the stem cell graft. CDR3 bases: TGCGCCAGCAGCTTTTTGGGGAGTTATAGCAATCAGCCCCAGCATTTT. It specifies CASSFLGSYSNQPQHF.